This note documents a single T cell receptor (beta chain) sequence. Its antigen remains unidentified. There are no base qualities to consult, and no much larger clone falls within one base. This sample is part of a study of blood T cell repertoires in COVID-19 (dated by TCRdb to 2019 to 2021). The study in broad terms: Collaborator samples came from the United States, Italy and Spain and covered acute and convalescent phases of COVID-19. The repertoires were released in a freely available public database meant as a resource for research on the immune response to SARS-CoV-2. The samples were drawn from two sources: the first 160 participants of the ongoing ImmuneRACE study, and 1,254 subjects contributed by 6 global collaborators. HLA class I and class II types, where available, came from metadata supplied by the sample provider rather than from assay-based typing. Nearly every sample came with metadata listing a de-identified subject ID, COVID-19 status, age in years and sex. The material from the prospective study consisted of cDNA or gDNA derived from T cells, B-cell-depleted T cells, or PBMCs. The dataset comprised deeply sampled blood TCRbeta repertoires from subjects exposed to, actively infected with, or recovered from COVID-19. Overall study results and their limits: How much clinical and demographic metadata was included differed by source and by participant, and the metadata was provided uncurated.

TCRbeta CDR3 regions were amplified from genomic DNA by means of the immunoSEQ Assay, a bias-controlled multiplex PCR. Per the authors' processing: The number of nucleated cells in each sample was estimated by amplification of reference gene primers within the assay. To quantify the absolute abundance of each unique TCRbeta CDR3 rearrangement, sequence reads were collapsed and filtered. For each sample, productive Simpson clonality was calculated as the square root of Simpson's diversity index across productive rearrangements. Not all clones reach the TCRdb copy of this immuneACCESS table, which keeps in-frame sequences only. Checked studies attribute under half of the gap to unresolved V genes and leave the rest unexplained. For V, J and clone size, that table is used; D and trimming come from the DNA. This sample holds about 120,000 clones; 80% to 90% were observed only once. The top ten hold less than 11% of the sample.

Each collaborating institution followed its own protocols to collect whole blood in K2EDTA tubes. Collaborator samples were shipped for TCRbeta analysis as frozen whole blood, isolated PBMCs, or DNA extracted from either sample type. CDR1 MNHGY and CDR2 SVAAGI were looked up in the germline V gene. Its CDR3 holds 17 amino acids, cysteine through phenylalanine. Just the 51-base CDR3 DNA is kept, in frame starting at base 1. V and J are trimmed by 1 base and 2 bases, and the gene matches miss 5 bases of the junction. This TCR came from a human donor in a cohort sampled during active COVID-19. The specimen sequenced was peripheral blood. The V and J genes are TRBV6-9 and TRBJ2-1; TRBD2 matches 10 bases in the middle. The CDR3 in this case is CASSYFLAGAPYNEQFF. The nucleotide sequence reads as follows: TGTGCCAGCAGTTATTTCCTAGCGGGAGCCCCCTACAATGAGCAGTTCTTC.